This T cell receptor beta chain was sequenced for a study of blood T cell repertoires in COVID-19 (dated by TCRdb to about 2020). General notes on the study: The collaborator samples originated in the United States, Italy and Spain and spanned the acute and convalescent phases of COVID-19. The material from the prospective study consisted of cDNA or gDNA derived from T cells, B-cell-depleted T cells, or PBMCs. The dataset comprised deeply sampled blood TCRbeta repertoires from subjects exposed to, actively infected with, or recovered from COVID-19. A freely available public database, intended as a resource for researchers studying the immune response to SARS-CoV-2, is where the repertoires were released. Samples came from the ongoing ImmuneRACE study (first 160 participants) plus 1,254 subjects from 6 global collaborators. Nearly every sample came with metadata listing a de-identified subject ID, COVID-19 status, age in years and sex. Where available, HLA class I and class II types were obtained from metadata supplied by the sample provider rather than from assay-based typing. Overall results and qualifications from the work: How much clinical and demographic metadata was included differed by source and by participant, and the metadata was provided uncurated.

A remark on this clone: Its cognate antigen has yet to be identified. Base-call qualities are not available, and no considerably larger clone is one nucleotide away.

TCRbeta CDR3 regions were amplified from genomic DNA using the immunoSEQ Assay, a bias-controlled multiplex PCR. Processing in the source paper ran as follows. Within the assay, amplification of reference gene primers was used to estimate how many nucleated cells each sample contained. Sequence reads were collapsed and filtered to measure the absolute abundance of every unique TCRbeta CDR3 rearrangement. For each sample, productive Simpson clonality was calculated by taking the square root of Simpson's diversity index across productive rearrangements. In TCRdb, the immuneACCESS table is reduced to in-frame sequences with V and J assigned. These tables do not hold every clone; where another copy was compared, an unresolved V gene accounts for under half, and the others remain unexplained. V and J calls plus clone size are reproduced from that table; the DNA served to infer D and trimming. In this sample the table shows around 250,000 clones, about 90% of which occur a single time. 0.85% to 0.95% of the sample is in the top ten clones.

The CDR3 goes from the cysteine to the phenylalanine over 13 residues. The retained sequence is limited to the CDR3, 39 bases, with the frame set at the first base. Between the V and J ends, shortened by 3 bases and 4 bases respectively, the junction contains 8 bases. Enrolling through a virtual design, the prospective study's participants ranged in age from roughly 18 to 89 years and lived across 20 to 30 United States geographic areas. In the prospective study, cohorts were assigned on the basis of participant-reported clinical history obtained from a screening survey and a study questionnaire. Exposed participants had been in contact, within 2 weeks of entering the study, with a person who had a PCR-confirmed or clinician-diagnosed case of COVID-19. Mobile phlebotomists in the prospective study collected whole blood, serum and a nasopharyngeal or oropharyngeal swab from every participant. Prospective study participants could optionally give additional blood draws and questionnaires over a roughly 2-month period. Before DNA extraction, prospective study blood samples were shipped either frozen or at room temperature.

Source material: PBMCs or T cells enriched from blood (not recorded which). In this chain, TRBV12-3 or TRBV12-4 is recombined with TRBJ2-3; the D gene cannot be named for sure. This sequence was found in a man between 45 and 60 years old who had been exposed to COVID-19. The CDR3 reads CASSFSTADTQYF. DNA sequence: TGTGCCAGCAGTTTCTCAACAGCAGATACGCAGTATTTT.